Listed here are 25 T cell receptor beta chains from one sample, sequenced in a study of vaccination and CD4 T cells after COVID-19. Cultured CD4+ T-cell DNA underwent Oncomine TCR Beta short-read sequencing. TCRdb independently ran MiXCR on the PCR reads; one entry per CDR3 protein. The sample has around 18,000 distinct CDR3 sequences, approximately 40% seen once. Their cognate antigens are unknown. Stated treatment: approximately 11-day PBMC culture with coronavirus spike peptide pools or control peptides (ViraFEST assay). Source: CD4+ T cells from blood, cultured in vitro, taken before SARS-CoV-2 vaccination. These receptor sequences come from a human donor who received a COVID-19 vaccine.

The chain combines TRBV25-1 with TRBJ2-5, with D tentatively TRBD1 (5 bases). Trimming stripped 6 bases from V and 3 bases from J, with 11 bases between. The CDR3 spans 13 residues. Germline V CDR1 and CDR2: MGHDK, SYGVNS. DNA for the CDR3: TGTGCCAGCAGGAGAATGACAGAAGAGACCCAGTACTTC. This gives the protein CASRRMTEETQYF.

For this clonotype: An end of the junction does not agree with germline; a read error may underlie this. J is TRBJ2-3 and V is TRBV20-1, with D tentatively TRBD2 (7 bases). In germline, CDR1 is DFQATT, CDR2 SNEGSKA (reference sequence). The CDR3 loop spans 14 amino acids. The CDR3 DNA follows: TGCGGTGCTAGTAGGGGGGGCACCACAGATACGCAGTATTTT. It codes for CGASRGGTTDTQYF.

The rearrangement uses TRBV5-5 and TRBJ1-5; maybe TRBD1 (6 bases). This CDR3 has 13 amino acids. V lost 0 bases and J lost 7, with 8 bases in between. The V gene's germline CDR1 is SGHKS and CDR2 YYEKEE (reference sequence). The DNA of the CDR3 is TGTGCCAGCAGCTTGGTCAGGGGACAGCCCCAGCATTTT. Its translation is CASSLVRGQPQHF.

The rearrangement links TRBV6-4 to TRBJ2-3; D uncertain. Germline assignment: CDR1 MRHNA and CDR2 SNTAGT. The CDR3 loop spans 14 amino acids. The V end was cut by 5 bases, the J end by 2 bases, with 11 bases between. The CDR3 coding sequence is TGTGCCAGCAGTCCAGCGCCCTTCACAGATACGCAGTATTTT. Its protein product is CASSPAPFTDTQYF.

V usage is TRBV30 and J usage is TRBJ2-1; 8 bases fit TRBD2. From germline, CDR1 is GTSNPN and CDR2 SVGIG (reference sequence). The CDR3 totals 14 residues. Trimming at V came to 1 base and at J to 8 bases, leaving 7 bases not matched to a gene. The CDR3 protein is CAWSGDAGGDEQFF. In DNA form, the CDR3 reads TGTGCCTGGAGTGGGGACGCGGGGGGCGATGAGCAGTTCTTC.

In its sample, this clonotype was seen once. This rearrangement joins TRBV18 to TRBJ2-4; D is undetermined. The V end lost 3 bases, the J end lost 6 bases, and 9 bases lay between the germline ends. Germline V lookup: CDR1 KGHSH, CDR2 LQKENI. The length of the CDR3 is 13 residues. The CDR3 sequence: CASSPGPGNIQYF. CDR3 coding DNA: TGTGCCAGCTCACCGGGCCCGGGAAACATTCAGTACTTC.

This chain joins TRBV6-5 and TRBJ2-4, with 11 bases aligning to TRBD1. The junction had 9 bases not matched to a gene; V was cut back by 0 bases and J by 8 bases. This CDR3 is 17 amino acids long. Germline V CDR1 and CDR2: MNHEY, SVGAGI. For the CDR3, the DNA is TGTGCCAGCAGTTACTCTAGGACAGGGGGCGCAGAAGACATTCAGTACTTC. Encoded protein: CASSYSRTGGAEDIQYF.

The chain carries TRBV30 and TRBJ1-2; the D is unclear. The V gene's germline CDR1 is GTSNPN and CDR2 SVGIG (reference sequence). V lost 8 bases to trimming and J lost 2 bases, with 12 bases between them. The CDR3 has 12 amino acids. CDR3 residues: CASLSGNYGYTF. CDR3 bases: TGTGCCAGCCTGTCGGGGAACTATGGCTACACCTTC.

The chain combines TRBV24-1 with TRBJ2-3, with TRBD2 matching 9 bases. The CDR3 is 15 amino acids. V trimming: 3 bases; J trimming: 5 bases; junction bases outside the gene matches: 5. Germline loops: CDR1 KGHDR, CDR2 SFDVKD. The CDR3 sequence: CATSDRRGGQDTQYF. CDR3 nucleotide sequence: TGTGCCACCAGTGATCGGCGGGGGGGGCAAGATACGCAGTATTTT.

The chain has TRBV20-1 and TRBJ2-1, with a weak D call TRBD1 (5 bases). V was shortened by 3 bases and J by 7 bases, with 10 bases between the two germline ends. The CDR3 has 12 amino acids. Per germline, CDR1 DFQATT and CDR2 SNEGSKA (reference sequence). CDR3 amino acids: CSASSGQNEQFF. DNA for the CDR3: TGCAGTGCTAGCTCAGGGCAAAATGAGCAGTTCTTC.

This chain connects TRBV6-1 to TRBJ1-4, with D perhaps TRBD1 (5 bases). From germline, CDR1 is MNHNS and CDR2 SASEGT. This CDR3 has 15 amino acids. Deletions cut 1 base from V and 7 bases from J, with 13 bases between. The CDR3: CASSEVGGLGEKLFF. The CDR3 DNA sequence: TGTGCCAGCAGTGAAGTGGGGGGTTTAGGTGAAAAACTGTTTTTT.

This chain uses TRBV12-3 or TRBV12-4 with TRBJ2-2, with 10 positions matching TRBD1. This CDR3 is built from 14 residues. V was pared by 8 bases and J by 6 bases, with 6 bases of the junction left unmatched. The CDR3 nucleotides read TGTGCCAGCGCCGGGACAGGGGTGGCCGGGGAGCTGTTTTTT. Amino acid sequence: CASAGTGVAGELFF.

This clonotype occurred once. The CDR3 DNA sequence: TGCGCCAGCAGCTTCGAAAGGGCAACAGATACGCAGTATTTT. Amino acids: CASSFERATDTQYF. The chain couples TRBV5-1 to TRBJ2-3; D gene uncertain. Germline V gene sequence: CDR1 SGHRS, CDR2 YFSETQ. This CDR3 is built from 14 residues. Trimming removed 2 bases at V and 3 bases at J, with 10 bases between.

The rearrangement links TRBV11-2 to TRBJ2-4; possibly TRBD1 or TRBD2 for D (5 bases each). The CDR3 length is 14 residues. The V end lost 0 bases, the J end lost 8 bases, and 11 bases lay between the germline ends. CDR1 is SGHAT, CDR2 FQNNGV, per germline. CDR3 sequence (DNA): TGTGCCAGCAGCTTAGATGGTGGGGGAGACATTCAGTACTTC. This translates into CASSLDGGGDIQYF.

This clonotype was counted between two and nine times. The CDR3 coding sequence is TGTGCCAGCAGCTTCGGCCGGGACACTGAAGCTTTCTTT. Translated, it gives CASSFGRDTEAFF. The genes are TRBV7-2 and TRBJ1-1; D uncertain. The CDR3 has 13 residues. Trimming left V 3 bases short and J 3 bases short, with 8 bases between. Germline-derived CDR1 and CDR2 are SGHTA and FQGNSA.

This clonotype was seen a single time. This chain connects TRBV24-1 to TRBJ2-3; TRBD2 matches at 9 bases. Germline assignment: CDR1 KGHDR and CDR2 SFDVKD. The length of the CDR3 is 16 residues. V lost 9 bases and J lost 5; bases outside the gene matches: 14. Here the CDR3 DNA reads TGTGCCACCGGGGGGACCGGACTAGCGTACCAAGATACGCAGTATTTT. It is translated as CATGGTGLAYQDTQYF.

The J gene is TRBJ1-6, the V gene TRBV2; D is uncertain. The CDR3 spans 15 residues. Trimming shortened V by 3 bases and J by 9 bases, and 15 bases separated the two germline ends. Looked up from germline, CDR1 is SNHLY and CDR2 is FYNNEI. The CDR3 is CASSDVTGMGSPLHF. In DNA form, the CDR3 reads TGTGCCAGCAGTGACGTGACCGGAATGGGTTCACCCCTCCACTTT.

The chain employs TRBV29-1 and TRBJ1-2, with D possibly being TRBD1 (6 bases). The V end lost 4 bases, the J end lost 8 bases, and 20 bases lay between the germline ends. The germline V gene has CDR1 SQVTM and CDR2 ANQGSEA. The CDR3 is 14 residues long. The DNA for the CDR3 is TGCAGCGTTGCCGCACAGGGAGGATCTAGCGGCTACACCTTC. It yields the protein CSVAAQGGSSGYTF. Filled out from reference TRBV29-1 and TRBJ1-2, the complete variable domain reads SAVISQKPSRDICQRGTSLTIQCQVDSQVTMMFWYRQQPGQSLTLIATANQGSEATYESGFVIDKFPISRPNLTFSTLTVSNMSPEDSSIYLCSVAAQGGSSGYTFGSGTRLTVV.

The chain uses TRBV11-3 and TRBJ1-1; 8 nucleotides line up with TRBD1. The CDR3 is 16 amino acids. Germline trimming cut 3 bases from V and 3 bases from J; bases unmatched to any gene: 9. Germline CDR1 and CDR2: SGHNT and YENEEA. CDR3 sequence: CASSLAGGTQDTEAFF. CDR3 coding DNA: TGTGCCAGCAGCTTGGCAGGGGGCACCCAGGACACTGAAGCTTTCTTT.

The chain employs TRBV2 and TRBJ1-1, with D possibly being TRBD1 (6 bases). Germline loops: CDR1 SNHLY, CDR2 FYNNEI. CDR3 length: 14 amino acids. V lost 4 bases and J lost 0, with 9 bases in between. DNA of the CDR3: TGTGCCAGCAGTGTCAGGGGTATGAACACTGAAGCTTTCTTT. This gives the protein CASSVRGMNTEAFF.

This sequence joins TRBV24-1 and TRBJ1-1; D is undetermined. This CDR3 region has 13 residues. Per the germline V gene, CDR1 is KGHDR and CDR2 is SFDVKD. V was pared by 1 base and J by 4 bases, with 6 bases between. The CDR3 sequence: CATSDFTATEAFF. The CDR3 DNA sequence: TGTGCCACCAGTGATTTTACGGCCACTGAAGCTTTCTTT.

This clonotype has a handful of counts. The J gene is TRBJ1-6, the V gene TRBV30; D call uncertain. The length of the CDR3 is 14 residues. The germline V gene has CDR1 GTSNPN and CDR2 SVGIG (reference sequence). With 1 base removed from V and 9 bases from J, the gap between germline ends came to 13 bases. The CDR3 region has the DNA TGTGCCTGGAGTGCCGGGTCCCCCCTTTCACCCCTCCACTTT. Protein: CAWSAGSPLSPLHF.

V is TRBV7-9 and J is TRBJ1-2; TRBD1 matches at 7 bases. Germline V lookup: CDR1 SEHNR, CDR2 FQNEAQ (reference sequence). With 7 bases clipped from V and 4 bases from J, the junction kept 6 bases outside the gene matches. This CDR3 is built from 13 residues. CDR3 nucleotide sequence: TGTGCCAGCATGGAGGGGGCCGGCTATGGCTACACCTTC. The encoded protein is CASMEGAGYGYTF.

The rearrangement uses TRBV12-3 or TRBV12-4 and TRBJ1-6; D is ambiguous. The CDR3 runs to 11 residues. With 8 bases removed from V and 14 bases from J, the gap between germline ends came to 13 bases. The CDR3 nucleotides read TGTGCCAGCTATTTAGCCGGAGCCCTCCACTTT. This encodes CASYLAGALHF.

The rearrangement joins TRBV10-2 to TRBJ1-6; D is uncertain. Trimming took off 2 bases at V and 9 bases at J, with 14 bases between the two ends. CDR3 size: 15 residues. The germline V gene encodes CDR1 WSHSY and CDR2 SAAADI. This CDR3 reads CASSEPASPSSPLHF. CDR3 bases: TGCGCCAGCAGTGAGCCGGCCTCTCCTTCTTCACCCCTCCACTTT.